This T cell receptor (beta chain) was recorded in a study of CD8+ T cells in alopecia areata. CD25+CD127- cells were obtained by sorting CD4+ cells, for four to six patients. Sampling of alopecia areata patients yielded lesional scalp punch biopsies as well as peripheral blood. Sorted out of PBMCs were CD4+ T cells and CD8+ T cells. Reverse transcribed after extraction, RNA yielded cDNA as the sequencing template. Generated by immunoSEQ multiplex PCR, the TCRdb table keeps only in-frame clones and is missing some. Counted here are 14,000 or so clones, over 50% occurring once; the ten biggest clones make up approximately 3.5%. Whole-study findings and limits: Against the mouse data, patients shared TCRs less clearly, possibly for HLA reasons. Researchers report lesional scalp, most notably alopecia totalis/universalis, outstripped normal scalp in clonality.

This CDR3 contains 13 residues. V was pared by 3 bases and J by 1 base, with 6 bases between. Germline CDR1 SEHNR, CDR2 FQNEAQ (reference sequence). To note about this clone: Its target is unknown.

V usage is TRBV7-9 and J usage is TRBJ1-1, with D unresolved. The receptor was derived from a human donor with alopecia areata. Sequencing input: CD4+ Tregs sorted from blood. The chain's CDR3 is CASSLGRNTEAFF. The CDR3 DNA is TGTGCCAGCAGCTTGGGGAGGAACACTGAAGCTTTCTTT.